This TCR beta chain appears in the sequencing data of a study of CD8+ T cells in alopecia areata. Findings and limits, study-wide: Resident alphabeta T cells of normal skin are also sequenced in scalp samples. Compared with mice, patients displayed less clear TCR sharing, possibly for HLA-related reasons. Lesional scalp, especially alopecia totalis/universalis, showed higher clonality than normal scalp.

Extracted from the samples, RNA was reverse transcribed into cDNA to serve as the sequencing template. The protocol was immunoSEQ multiplex PCR, while the TCRdb copy is restricted to in-frame clones and leaves out a portion. The sample lists about 150,000 clones; less than 65% were seen once. This clone was seen a single time. Its antigen is unknown. At the DNA level, this CDR3 is encoded by other sequences in the same sample as well. The researchers isolated CD4+ and CD8+ T cells from PBMCs by sorting. There are 12 residues in the CDR3. V lost 6 bases, J lost 1 base, and 6 bases lay in between. CDR1 is SEHNR and CDR2 is FQNEAQ in the germline V gene (reference sequence).

This chain uses TRBV7-9 with TRBJ2-5; the D is unclear. The sample taken for sequencing was CD8+ T cells sorted from blood. The TCR sequence derives from a human donor in good health. The CDR3 DNA follows: TGTGCCAGCAGTAGGGCCCAAGAGACCCAGTACTTC. Translating gives CASSRAQETQYF.